This TCR beta chain was sequenced in a study of blood T cell repertoires in COVID-19. Study overall: There were acute and convalescent COVID-19 samples, and they came from the United States, Italy and Spain. From T cells, B-cell-depleted T cells, or PBMCs came the material, which was cDNA or gDNA.

In the original workflow: By means of reference gene primer amplification, nucleated cell counts were estimated. Assay: immunoSEQ multiplex PCR; the TCRdb copy retains only in-frame clones and omits some. The DNA gave D and trimming, while V, J and clone size come from that table. The sample yields around 20,000 clones, 93% seen once. Trimming cost V 2 bases and J 7 bases; bases outside gene matches: 7. Germline CDR1 and CDR2: SGHAT and FQNNGV. CDR3 length equals 17 residues. The source is a woman aged 45-60 years with active COVID-19. Sequencing was performed on peripheral blood. The rearrangement uses TRBV11-2 and TRBJ2-1, with 14 bases that match TRBD2. CDR3 DNA sequence: TGTGCCAGCAGCTTAACCCGACTAGCGGGAGGGTGGAATGAGCAGTTCTTC. Its translation is CASSLTRLAGGWNEQFF.